These 22 T cell receptor beta chains were sequenced from one sample in a study of blood T cell repertoires in COVID-19. Clones were sequenced by immunoSEQ multiplex PCR, and TCRdb holds only the in-frame ones, with some missing. The profile covers 200,000 to 250,000 clones, with roughly 90% appearing a single time and over 3% taken by the ten largest. The sequenced material came from PBMCs or T cells enriched from blood (not recorded which). The receptor source for this set is a woman aged 40 to 50 with acute COVID-19.

The genes are TRBV27 and TRBJ1-4; D is uncertain. CDR1 and CDR2 from the germline V gene are MNHEY and SMNVEV (reference sequence). The V and J ends lost 3 bases and 7 bases respectively, with 9 bases between them. CDR3 length: 13 amino acids. CDR3: CASSLFGSEKLFF. DNA of the CDR3: TGTGCCAGCAGTTTGTTCGGGAGTGAAAAACTGTTTTTT. Complete variable domain (other parts from reference TRBV27 and TRBJ1-4): EAQVTQNPRYLITVTGKKLTVTCSQNMNHEYMSWYRQDPGLGLRQIYYSMNVEVTDKGDVPEGYKVSRKEKRNFPLILESPSPNQTSLYFCASSLFGSEKLFFGSGTQLSVL.

CDR3 nucleotides: TGCGCCAGCAGTTCTACAGGGTCAACTAATGAAAAACTGTTTTTT. Protein sequence: CASSSTGSTNEKLFF. The genes are TRBV5-1 and TRBJ1-4, with TRBD1 as a possible D gene (6 bases). The CDR3 is 15 residues long. Germline lookup yields CDR1 SGHRS and CDR2 YFSETQ. Trimming removed 5 bases at V and 0 bases at J, with 11 bases between. The variable domain in full, completed from reference TRBV5-1 and TRBJ1-4, reads KAGVTQTPRYLIKTRGQQVTLSCSPISGHRSVSWYQQTPGQGLQFLFEYFSETQRNKGNFPGRFSGRQFSNSRSEMNVSTLELGDSALYLCASSSTGSTNEKLFFGSGTQLSVL.

The chain links TRBV5-1 to TRBJ1-6; 10 nucleotides align to TRBD1. The germline gives CDR1 SGHRS, CDR2 YFSETQ. Trimming cost V 1 base and J 0 bases; bases outside gene matches: 10. CDR3 length: 20 residues. This CDR3 is CASSLSTPGQGSSYNSPLHF. The CDR3, as DNA: TGCGCCAGCAGCTTGTCCACGCCGGGACAGGGGAGCTCCTATAATTCACCCCTCCACTTT.

DNA for the CDR3: TGTGCCAGCAGCCTGGGACAGGGGGCCAGTCAGCCCCAGCATTTT. Translating it yields CASSLGQGASQPQHF. This rearrangement joins TRBV3-1 (or the pseudogene TRBV3-2) to TRBJ1-5; 12 positions agree with TRBD1. With V trimmed by 4 bases and J by 6 bases, 4 bases remained unmatched. In germline, CDR1 is LGHDT, CDR2 YNNKEL (reference sequence). The CDR3 totals 15 residues.

This chain joins TRBV19 and TRBJ2-2; D possibly corresponds to TRBD1 (6 bases). From germline, CDR1 is LNHDA and CDR2 SQIVND (reference sequence). V shed 3 bases and J shed 5 bases, with 13 bases lying between them. The CDR3 sequence is 15 residues long. The CDR3: CASSIVAGETGELFF. In DNA form, the CDR3 reads TGTGCCAGTAGTATCGTGGCAGGGGAGACCGGGGAGCTGTTTTTT.

This clone was detected once. V and J are TRBV25-1 and TRBJ2-7, with 7 positions matching TRBD2. The CDR3 extends over 12 amino acids. J gave up 4 bases and V 4 bases, and 1 base lay outside the gene matches. CDR1 is MGHDK, CDR2 SYGVNS, per germline. The CDR3 nucleotides read TGTGCCAGCAGTGGGGGGGGGTACGAGCAGTACGTC. Amino acid sequence: CASSGGGYEQYV.

The chain is built from TRBV5-1 and TRBJ2-5, with a possible D match to TRBD2 (6 bases). Trimming left V 0 bases short and J 4 bases short, with 16 bases between. Germline V gives CDR1 SGHRS, CDR2 YFSETQ. This CDR3 has 16 amino acids. The CDR3 coding sequence is TGCGCCAGCAGCTTGGTCACTACGGCGGGGACAGAGACCCAGTACTTC. It codes for CASSLVTTAGTETQYF.

The V and J genes are TRBV18 and TRBJ1-1; perhaps TRBD1 as D (6 bases). The germline V and J ends were trimmed by 5 bases and 6 bases, with 10 bases remaining between them. The CDR3 loop spans 12 amino acids. Germline assignment: CDR1 KGHSH and CDR2 LQKENI. The CDR3 spells CASSIYRAEAFF. CDR3 DNA sequence: TGTGCCAGCTCAATATACAGGGCTGAAGCTTTCTTT.

The CDR3 DNA is TGTGCCAGCAGTTTTAGACAGGCCGACTATGGCTACACCTTC. As protein: CASSFRQADYGYTF. The chain carries TRBV27 and TRBJ1-2, with D possibly being TRBD1 (6 bases). The CDR3 totals 14 residues. CDR1 MNHEY and CDR2 SMNVEV come from the germline V gene (reference sequence). Trimming shortened V by 3 bases and J by 3 bases, and 11 bases separated the two germline ends.

The genes are TRBV3-1 (or the pseudogene TRBV3-2) and TRBJ1-1; D perhaps matches TRBD1 (5 bases). Between the trimmed V and J ends, which lost 3 bases and 1 base, there was a span of 9 bases. Per germline, CDR1 LGHDT and CDR2 YNNKEL (reference sequence). This CDR3 contains 14 residues. In nucleotides, the CDR3 is TGTGCCAGCAGCCAGGTGGGGGGGAACACTGAAGCTTTCTTT. Residues: CASSQVGGNTEAFF.

V usage is TRBV10-3 and J usage is TRBJ2-3; D not certain. Looked up from germline, CDR1 is ENHRY and CDR2 is SYGVKD. With 0 bases removed from V and 0 bases from J, the gap between germline ends came to 13 bases. This CDR3 comprises 17 residues. The CDR3 nucleotides read TGTGCCATCAGTGAGTCAATTAGCCGAGGTAGCACAGATACGCAGTATTTT. Residues: CAISESISRGSTDTQYF.

The CDR3 sequence: CASSSEVAGGPGNTQYF. DNA for the CDR3: TGTGCCAGCAGCTCAGAGGTAGCGGGGGGCCCAGGCAATACGCAGTATTTT. The V gene is TRBV9, the J gene TRBJ2-3, with TRBD2 matching over 10 bases. Germline-derived CDR1 and CDR2 are SGDLS and YYNGEE. Germline trimming cut 4 bases from V and 7 bases from J; bases unmatched to any gene: 15. The CDR3 has 17 amino acids.

The chain carries TRBV12-5 and TRBJ1-1; weak D call: TRBD1 (5 bases). V was shortened by 3 bases and J by 0 bases, with 29 bases between the two germline ends. The CDR3 spans 21 residues. Germline CDR1 is LGHNT and CDR2 is FRNRAP. This CDR3 reads CASGFEGNLQGPLHMNTEAFF. The DNA for the CDR3 is TGTGCTAGTGGTTTCGAAGGAAACCTCCAGGGTCCCTTACACATGAACACTGAAGCTTTCTTT.

The chain combines TRBV3-1 (or the pseudogene TRBV3-2) with TRBJ2-7; TRBD2 matches at 11 bases. V was clipped by 2 bases and J by 2 bases; unmatched bases: 2. This CDR3 comprises 15 residues. Germline V CDR1 and CDR2: LGHDT, YNNKEL (reference sequence). The CDR3 spells CASSQQLAGAYEQYF. The CDR3 DNA is TGTGCCAGCAGCCAACAACTAGCGGGGGCCTACGAGCAGTACTTC.

The rearrangement uses TRBV11-2 and TRBJ2-2, with 8 bases that match TRBD2. The junction had 5 bases not matched to a gene; V was cut back by 5 bases and J by 0 bases. CDR1 and CDR2 (germline): SGHAT, FQNNGV. This CDR3 spans 16 amino acids. The CDR3 loop reads CASSPHGGANTGELFF. CDR3 coding DNA: TGTGCCAGCAGCCCACACGGGGGGGCGAACACCGGGGAGCTGTTTTTT.

A single count supports this clone. This chain joins TRBV19 and TRBJ2-7, with 10 bases identical to TRBD1. Germline trimming cut 8 bases from V and 3 bases from J; bases unmatched to any gene: 10. CDR1 LNHDA and CDR2 SQIVND come from the germline V gene (reference sequence). The CDR3 consists of 15 residues. This CDR3 reads CASRLTGTGDYEQYF. The CDR3 nucleotides read TGTGCCAGTCGGCTAACCGGGACAGGGGACTACGAGCAGTACTTC.

This clone was picked up a small number of times. The chain joins TRBV11-3 to TRBJ2-1; D is unresolved. Germline CDR1 reads SGHNT; CDR2 reads YENEEA. V was clipped by 6 bases and J by 4 bases, with 13 bases between them. This CDR3 contains 14 residues. The CDR3 region has the DNA TGTGCCAGCAGTTCGAACTGGAGATACAATGAGCAGTTCTTC. Residues: CASSSNWRYNEQFF.

Points on this clone: Different DNA sequences within this sample yield the same CDR3. The CDR3 reads CASSRTRSDTQYF. CDR3 bases: TGTGCCAGTAGTCGTACTAGAAGCGATACGCAGTATTTT. This rearrangement joins TRBV19 to TRBJ2-3, with D possibly matching TRBD2 (5 bases). Germline V CDR1 and CDR2: LNHDA, SQIVND (reference sequence). The CDR3 is made up of 13 amino acids. V lost 5 bases and J lost 6, with 12 bases in between.

As concerns this clone: This sample also contains other DNA sequences that code for the same CDR3. This rearrangement joins TRBV13 to TRBJ1-4; 11 bases map to TRBD1. The V gene's germline CDR1 is PRHDT and CDR2 FYEKMQ (reference sequence). CDR3 size: 16 residues. V shed 4 bases, J shed 2 bases, and the junction held 3 bases outside the gene matches. CDR3 bases: TGTGCCAGCAGCTCCCGGGACAGGGGGACTAATGAAAAACTGTTTTTT. Its translation is CASSSRDRGTNEKLFF.

V usage is TRBV6-5 and J usage is TRBJ1-6, with a weak D call TRBD1 (6 bases). Germline V gene lookup returns CDR1 MNHEY and CDR2 SVGAGI. The germline V and J ends were trimmed by 9 bases and 7 bases, with 13 bases remaining between them. CDR3 size: 13 residues. The CDR3 here is CASRGGTNSPLHF. DNA of the CDR3: TGTGCCAGTCGAGGGGGAACGAATTCACCCCTCCACTTT.

This chain joins TRBV7-3 and TRBJ1-1; possibly TRBD1 for D (6 bases). V lost 5 bases, J lost 0 bases, and 19 bases lay in between. Per the germline V gene, CDR1 is SGHTA and CDR2 is FQGTGA. This CDR3 spans 17 amino acids. CDR3 DNA: TGTGCCAGCAGCACCTTAACCGGGACAAGCATGAACACTGAAGCTTTCTTT. This translates into CASSTLTGTSMNTEAFF.

This chain links TRBV5-4 with TRBJ2-5; 10 bases fit TRBD1. V lost 3 bases to trimming and J lost 0 bases; unmatched junction nucleotides: 8. The CDR3 spans 17 residues. The germline V gene encodes CDR1 SGHNT and CDR2 YYREEE (reference sequence). The CDR3 region has the DNA TGTGCCAGCAGCTACAGACAGGGGGCGGAGTACCAAGAGACCCAGTACTTC. It translates to CASSYRQGAEYQETQYF.